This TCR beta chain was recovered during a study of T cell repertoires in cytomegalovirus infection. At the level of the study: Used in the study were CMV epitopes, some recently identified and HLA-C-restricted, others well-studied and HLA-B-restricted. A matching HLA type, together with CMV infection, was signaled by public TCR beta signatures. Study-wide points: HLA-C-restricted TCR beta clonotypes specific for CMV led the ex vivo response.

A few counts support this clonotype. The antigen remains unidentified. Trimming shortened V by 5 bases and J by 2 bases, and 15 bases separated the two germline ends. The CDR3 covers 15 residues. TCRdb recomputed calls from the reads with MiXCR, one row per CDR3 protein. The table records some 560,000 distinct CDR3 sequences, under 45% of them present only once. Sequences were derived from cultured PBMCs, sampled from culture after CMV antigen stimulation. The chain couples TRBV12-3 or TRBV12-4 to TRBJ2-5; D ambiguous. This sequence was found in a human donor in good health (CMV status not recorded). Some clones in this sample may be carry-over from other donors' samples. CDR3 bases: TGTGCCAGCAGTATGTATACCGGGCAACAAGAGACCCAGTACTTC. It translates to CASSMYTGQQETQYF.